These 3 T cell receptor beta chains share one sample of origin, sequenced in a study of glioma-infiltrating T cells after dendritic cell vaccination (dated by TCRdb to the mid-2010s). The library was prepared using the immunoSEQ multiplex PCR assay. In its TCRdb copy, this immuneACCESS table keeps in-frame sequences only and misses some clones. Where compared with another copy, unresolved V genes explain less than half of these, and the others have no known cause. In this sample the table shows around 73,000 clones, roughly 87% of which occur a single time. The ten largest clones add up to 2.1% of the sample. Sequenced here: blood, sampled before dendritic cell vaccination. All receptors derive from a human donor with glioblastoma.

The gene calls are TRBV27 and TRBJ1-5; tentative D call: TRBD1 (6 bases). V lost 4 bases, J lost 7 bases, and 17 bases lay in between. CDR1 is MNHEY, CDR2 SMNVEV, per germline (reference sequence). The CDR3 covers 15 residues. CDR3: CASSSGTGFRQPQHF. DNA of the CDR3: TGTGCCAGCAGTTCCGGTACAGGGTTCCGGCAGCCCCAGCATTTT.

In this sample, this clone turned up once. The chain employs TRBV7-8 and TRBJ2-1, with TRBD2 matching 11 bases. The CDR3 has 17 residues. V was clipped by 0 bases and J by 8 bases; unmatched bases: 9. Germline CDR1 reads SGHVS; CDR2 reads FQNEAQ. The CDR3 spells CASSLALVAGGPDEQFF. The CDR3 nucleotides read TGTGCCAGCAGCTTAGCGCTGGTAGCGGGAGGGCCGGATGAGCAGTTCTTC.

The CDR3, as DNA: TGCGCCAGCAGCCATGGGACAGTCCTTAATGAAAAACTGTTTTTT. It translates to CASSHGTVLNEKLFF. The chain employs TRBV4-1 and TRBJ1-4; 7 bases line up with TRBD1. Losses at the gene ends were 3 bases for V and 4 bases for J; bases not matched to a gene: 5. The CDR3 extends over 15 amino acids. Germline assignment: CDR1 MGHRA and CDR2 YSYEKL.